What follows are 8 T cell receptor beta chains derived from one specimen sequenced in a study of T cell responses to AZD1222 COVID-19 vaccine. Repertoires were generated with immunoSEQ multiplex PCR, while TCRdb's copy carries only in-frame clones and drops some. This sample carries approximately 92,000 clones, around 90% of them seen once, and the ten largest clones take about 20%. The input for sequencing was peripheral blood, taken on day 0 of AZD1222 vaccination. These receptors originate from an adult in good health.

The rearrangement joins TRBV7-2 to TRBJ1-5; D call uncertain. The CDR3 loop spans 15 amino acids. Looked up from germline, CDR1 is SGHTA and CDR2 is FQGNSA. Trimming cost V 1 base and J 3 bases, with 10 bases left between them. This CDR3 is CASSLGQVDNQPQHF. The CDR3 nucleotides read TGTGCCAGCAGCTTAGGGCAGGTGGACAATCAGCCCCAGCATTTT.

V usage is TRBV5-1 and J usage is TRBJ2-7; no reliable D call. This CDR3 has 15 residues. Trimming shortened V by 4 bases and J by 2 bases, and 16 bases separated the two germline ends. The V gene's germline CDR1 is SGHRS and CDR2 YFSETQ. The CDR3 DNA is TGCGCCAGCAGCGAAATCCCCGGGCGAACCTACGAGCAGTACTTC. Its translation is CASSEIPGRTYEQYF.

The CDR3 here is CASSVTGTRQETQYF. Here the CDR3 DNA reads TGTGCCAGCAGTGTTACCGGGACTAGACAAGAGACCCAGTACTTC. The gene calls are TRBV28 and TRBJ2-5; 8 nucleotides align to TRBD2. CDR1 is MDHEN, CDR2 SYDVKM, per germline. The CDR3 loop spans 15 amino acids. V shed 5 bases, J shed 2 bases, and the junction held 7 bases outside the gene matches.

The chain combines TRBV27 with TRBJ2-5; D is tentatively TRBD1 or TRBD2 (7 bases each). Germline lookup yields CDR1 MNHEY and CDR2 SMNVEV (reference sequence). CDR3 length: 14 residues. V shed 6 bases and J shed 6 bases, with 17 bases lying between them. CDR3 sequence reads: CASRPGGGGKTQYF. The CDR3 DNA is TGTGCCAGCAGACCAGGGGGGGGCGGTAAGACCCAGTACTTC.

This chain links TRBV25-1 with TRBJ2-2, with D perhaps assigned TRBD1 or TRBD2 (6 bases each). Germline CDR1 is MGHDK and CDR2 is SYGVNS. V lost 3 bases and J lost 4, with 12 bases in between. The CDR3 covers 15 residues. The CDR3 spells CASSEGGIFTGELFF. DNA for the CDR3: TGTGCCAGCAGTGAGGGGGGCATCTTCACCGGGGAGCTGTTTTTT.

This chain connects TRBV7-9 to TRBJ2-3; 7 nucleotides agree with TRBD2. The trim removed 1 base at V and 2 bases at J, leaving 6 bases unmatched. Germline V gives CDR1 SEHNR, CDR2 FQNEAQ (reference sequence). The CDR3 extends over 16 amino acids. In DNA form, the CDR3 reads TGTGCCAGCAGCTTAGGGGGGGGACCCCACACAGATACGCAGTATTTT. Its protein is CASSLGGGPHTDTQYF.

The rearrangement uses TRBV12-5 and TRBJ2-1; TRBD1 matches 8 bases. Looked up from germline, CDR1 is LGHNT and CDR2 is FRNRAP. The CDR3 length is 18 residues. With V trimmed by 0 bases and J by 8 bases, 15 bases remained unmatched. The CDR3 spells CASGLVLERTGLAYEQFF. The CDR3 DNA sequence: TGTGCTAGTGGTTTGGTACTCGAGAGGACAGGGCTAGCATATGAGCAGTTCTTC.

This chain connects TRBV3-1 (or the pseudogene TRBV3-2) to TRBJ1-5; no clear D. The length of the CDR3 is 17 residues. Trimming cost V 6 bases and J 0 bases, with 18 bases left between them. The germline CDR1 and CDR2 sequences are LGHDT and YNNKEL (reference sequence). The CDR3 region has the DNA TGTGCCAGCAGTTCGCCACCCCATCCTCTTAGCAATCAGCCCCAGCATTTT. This sequence encodes CASSSPPHPLSNQPQHF.